The present T cell receptor beta chain was sequenced within a study of blood T cell repertoires in COVID-19. At the level of the study: The study drew acute and convalescent COVID-19 samples from the United States, Italy and Spain. The analysed material was cDNA or gDNA that came from T cells, B-cell-depleted T cells, or PBMCs.

V was shortened by 3 bases and J by 1 base, with 9 bases between the two germline ends. CDR1 GTSNPN and CDR2 SVGIG come from the germline V gene (reference sequence). This CDR3 is built from 13 residues. Donors were grouped by their self-reported clinical history. Per the authors' pipeline: Amplification of reference gene primers provided the estimated nucleated cell counts. The repertoire was sequenced with immunoSEQ multiplex PCR; TCRdb's copy has only in-frame clones and lacks some. The DNA gave D and trimming, while V, J and clone size come from that table. The sample shows 350,000 to 450,000 clones, just over 90% of them seen only once.

The clonotype originates from a woman aged 40 to 50 who had been exposed to COVID-19. Sequencing input: PBMCs or T cells enriched from blood (not recorded which). V and J are TRBV30 and TRBJ1-1; possibly TRBD1 for D (5 bases). The CDR3 is CAWRFDRNTEAFF. CDR3 DNA sequence: TGTGCCTGGAGGTTTGACAGGAACACTGAAGCTTTCTTT.